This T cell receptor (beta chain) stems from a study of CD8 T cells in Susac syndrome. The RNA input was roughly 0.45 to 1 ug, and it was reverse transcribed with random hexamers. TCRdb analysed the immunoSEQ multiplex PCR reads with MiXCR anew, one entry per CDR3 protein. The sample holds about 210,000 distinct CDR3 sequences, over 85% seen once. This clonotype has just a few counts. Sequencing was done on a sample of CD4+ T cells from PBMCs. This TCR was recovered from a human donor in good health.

The DNA for the CDR3 is TGTGCCAGCAGCGTAGAGGGGAACTCTGGAAACACCATATATTTT. This codes for CASSVEGNSGNTIYF. This chain joins TRBV9 and TRBJ1-3; tentative D call: TRBD1 (5 bases). The germline V and J ends were trimmed by 0 bases and 0 bases, with 7 bases remaining between them. This CDR3 has 15 residues. Germline loops: CDR1 SGDLS, CDR2 YYNGEE.